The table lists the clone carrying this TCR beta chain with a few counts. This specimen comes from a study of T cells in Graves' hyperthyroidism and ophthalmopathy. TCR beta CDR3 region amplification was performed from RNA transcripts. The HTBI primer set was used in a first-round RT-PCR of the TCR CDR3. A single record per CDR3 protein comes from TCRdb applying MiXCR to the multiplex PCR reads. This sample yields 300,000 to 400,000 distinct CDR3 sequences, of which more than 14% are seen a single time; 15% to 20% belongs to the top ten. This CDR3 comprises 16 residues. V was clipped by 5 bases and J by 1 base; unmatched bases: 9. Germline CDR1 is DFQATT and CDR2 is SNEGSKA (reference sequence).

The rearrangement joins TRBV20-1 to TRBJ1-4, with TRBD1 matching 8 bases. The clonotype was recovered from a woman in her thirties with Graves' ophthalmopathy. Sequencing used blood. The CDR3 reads CSAWTGKSLTNEKLFF. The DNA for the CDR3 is TGCAGTGCTTGGACAGGGAAATCCCTAACTAATGAAAAACTGTTTTTT.